The 31 T cell receptor beta chains below were found in one sample sequenced in a study of spatial heterogeneity in lung cancer. Sample time point: sample taken at primary tumor resection. From tumor, nontumor lung or frozen PBMC, whole RNA was taken unsorted for sequencing. TCRdb independently ran MiXCR on the 5' RACE reads; one entry per CDR3 protein. The table lists tens of thousands of distinct CDR3 sequences, about 12% of them singletons. The sequencing here drew on PBMCs, taken at surgery. The receptors were gathered from a male donor with early-stage non-small cell lung cancer.

Ten or more counts support this clonotype. The CDR3 protein is CAWSVSGSGETQYF. The CDR3 region has the DNA TGTGCCTGGAGTGTATCGGGGTCCGGAGAGACCCAGTACTTC. The chain joins TRBV30 to TRBJ2-5; weak D call: TRBD2 (5 bases). Deletions cut 0 bases from V and 4 bases from J, with 12 bases between. Germline V gives CDR1 GTSNPN, CDR2 SVGIG (reference sequence). This CDR3 spans 14 amino acids. The full variable domain, its missing parts supplied by reference TRBV30 and TRBJ2-5, is SQTIHQWPATLVQPVGSPLSLECTVEGTSNPNLYWYRQAAGRGLQLLFYSVGIGQISSEVPQNLSASRPQDRQFILSSKKLLLSDSGFYLCAWSVSGSGETQYFGPGTRLLVL.

The chain combines TRBV7-9 with TRBJ1-1, with D hard to call. With 1 base removed from V and 2 bases from J, the gap between germline ends came to 11 bases. CDR1 is SEHNR, CDR2 FQNEAQ, per germline (reference sequence). The CDR3 spans 15 residues. The DNA for the CDR3 is TGTGCCAGCAGCTTAGTTCCGGTGGGCAACACTGAAGCTTTCTTT. Translating it yields CASSLVPVGNTEAFF.

CDR3 residues: CASSPQGYQETQYF. The CDR3 DNA reads as TGTGCCAGCAGCCCACAGGGGTACCAAGAGACCCAGTACTTC. This chain links TRBV7-2 with TRBJ2-5; the match to TRBD1 covers 7 bases. Trimming removed 5 bases from V and 0 bases from J; junction bases left unmatched: 3. This CDR3 is 14 amino acids long. The germline gives CDR1 SGHTA, CDR2 FQGNSA.

This clonotype was seen a handful of times. This chain uses TRBV4-1 with TRBJ2-5; tentatively, D is TRBD2 (6 bases). V shed 0 bases and J shed 5 bases, with 16 bases lying between them. CDR3 size: 16 residues. Per germline, CDR1 MGHRA and CDR2 YSYEKL. The CDR3 loop reads CASSQESANGGETQYF. The CDR3 DNA follows: TGCGCCAGCAGCCAAGAGTCGGCAAATGGAGGGGAGACCCAGTACTTC.

This clonotype came up a few times. V usage is TRBV20-1 and J usage is TRBJ2-1, with D possibly matching TRBD1 (5 bases). Germline V lookup: CDR1 DFQATT, CDR2 SNEGSKA (reference sequence). V was clipped by 6 bases and J by 5 bases, with 20 bases between them. The CDR3 has 15 residues. The CDR3 spells CSAPRVRVLNNEQFF. CDR3 in DNA: TGCAGTGCCCCCAGGGTACGAGTCTTAAACAATGAGCAGTTCTTC.

Ten or more counts support this clonotype. The CDR3 bases are TGCAGTGCTAGTAAGTCCCCGTGGGACACTGAAGCTTTCTTT. Amino acid sequence: CSASKSPWDTEAFF. The V call is TRBV20-1, the J call TRBJ1-1; D not resolved. This CDR3 has 14 residues. CDR1 is DFQATT and CDR2 is SNEGSKA in the germline V gene (reference sequence). Trimming stripped 3 bases from V and 3 bases from J, with 14 bases between.

This clonotype was counted only a few times. The chain joins TRBV5-1 to TRBJ2-6; possible D gene TRBD1, 5 bases. This CDR3 has 15 amino acids. Trimming shortened V by 4 bases and J by 2 bases, and 10 bases separated the two germline ends. Looked up from germline, CDR1 is SGHRS and CDR2 is YFSETQ. The CDR3 region is CASSPPGTGANVLTF. The CDR3 bases are TGCGCCAGCAGCCCACCAGGGACTGGGGCCAACGTCCTGACTTTC.

This clonotype appeared a few times. This rearrangement joins TRBV12-3 or TRBV12-4 to TRBJ2-2, with a weak D call TRBD2 (5 bases). The CDR3 is 13 residues long. The V end was cut by 10 bases, the J end by 3 bases, with 12 bases between. The CDR3 DNA sequence: TGTGCCACCACAGCGGTGTACACCGGGGAGCTGTTTTTT. This codes for CATTAVYTGELFF.

There are a few counts of this clonotype. The V gene is TRBV6-1, the J gene TRBJ1-2; tentatively, D is TRBD1 (5 bases). CDR1 and CDR2 (germline): MNHNS, SASEGT. Trimming stripped 6 bases from V and 2 bases from J, with 10 bases between. The CDR3 loop spans 13 amino acids. In DNA form, the CDR3 reads TGTGCCAGCAGCCTGACAGACAACTATGGCTACACCTTC. Its protein is CASSLTDNYGYTF.

This clonotype occurred a few times. An end of the junction differs from the germline gene, which may be a read error. V usage is TRBV11-2 and J usage is TRBJ2-1; D might be TRBD1 or TRBD2, each matching 5 bases. The CDR3 totals 11 residues. Germline CDR1 is SGHAT and CDR2 is FQNNGV. This chain's CDR3 is CASSLGEHHLF. DNA for the CDR3: TGTGCCAGCAGCTTGGGGGAGCACCACCTCTTC.

This clonotype appeared many times. The chain carries TRBV28 and TRBJ2-1; D remains unclear. V was pared by 5 bases and J by 4 bases, with 6 bases between. The length of the CDR3 is 12 residues. CDR1 is MDHEN, CDR2 SYDVKM, per germline. The CDR3 region is CASSAPYNEQFF. CDR3 nucleotide sequence: TGTGCCAGCAGTGCCCCATACAATGAGCAGTTCTTC. The full variable domain, rest sourced from reference TRBV28 and TRBJ2-1, is DVKVTQSSRYLVKRTGEKVFLECVQDMDHENMFWYRQDPGLGLRLIYFSYDVKMKEKGDIPEGYSVSREKKERFSLILESASTNQTSMYLCASSAPYNEQFFGPGTRLTVL.

Turning to this clonotype: At one end the junction does not follow the germline gene, possibly because of a read error. V is TRBV20-1 and J is TRBJ1-1; possibly TRBD1 for D (5 bases). CDR3 length equals 11 residues. Germline values: CDR1 DFQATT, CDR2 SNEGSKA (reference sequence). The CDR3 region has the DNA TGCAGTGCTAGAGATGGGACTGGAGCTTTCTTT. Encoded protein: CSARDGTGAFF.

The table lists this clonotype with many counts. V gene TRBV14 combines with J gene TRBJ1-6, with TRBD1 identical over 10 bases. The V gene end was trimmed by 3 bases and the J gene end by 7 bases; junction bases not matched to a gene: 3. This CDR3 is 15 amino acids long. CDR1 and CDR2 from the germline V gene are SGHDN and FVKESK. The CDR3 DNA follows: TGTGCCAGCAGCCAGTTGACAGGGGGCAATTCACCCCTCCACTTT. Its protein product is CASSQLTGGNSPLHF.

Ten or more counts support this clonotype. The V and J genes are TRBV10-3 and TRBJ2-3; D possibly corresponds to TRBD2 (6 bases). Germline V gives CDR1 ENHRY, CDR2 SYGVKD. This CDR3 is 14 amino acids long. The V gene lost 11 bases and the J gene lost 3 bases, with 18 bases spanning the gap. This CDR3 reads CASSPDYRTDTQYF. Written as DNA, the CDR3 is TGTGCCTCATCCCCGGACTATCGTACAGATACGCAGTATTTT.

This clonotype was found many times. The chain uses TRBV6-2 or TRBV6-3 and TRBJ1-1, with D tentatively TRBD1 (5 bases). Germline loops: CDR1 MNHEY, CDR2 SVGEGT. The V end was cut by 6 bases, the J end by 0 bases, with 8 bases between. CDR3 size: 13 residues. The CDR3 loop reads CASSPRVNTEAFF. CDR3 sequence (DNA): TGTGCCAGCAGCCCCAGGGTGAACACTGAAGCTTTCTTT.

This clonotype was counted ten times or more. The chain joins TRBV6-2 or TRBV6-3 to TRBJ1-1; D remains ambiguous. The CDR3 length is 11 residues. Germline CDR1 MNHEY, CDR2 SVGEGT. V was clipped by 10 bases and J by 4 bases, with 10 bases between them. In DNA form, the CDR3 reads TGTGCCACCGGTCGGGTCACTGAAGCTTTCTTT. This codes for CATGRVTEAFF.

This clonotype was observed a handful of times. The CDR3 region is CASPLTSGGANEQFF. Here the CDR3 DNA reads TGTGCCAGCCCCTTGACTAGCGGGGGGGCTAATGAGCAGTTCTTC. The genes are TRBV7-2 and TRBJ2-1; 14 positions agree with TRBD2. The germline gives CDR1 SGHTA, CDR2 FQGNSA. After removal of 8 bases from V and 7 bases from J, the junction contained 7 bases not matched to a gene. This CDR3 comprises 15 residues.

The table lists this clonotype with a count of one. This rearrangement joins TRBV7-2 to TRBJ2-3, with D perhaps TRBD2 (6 bases). V dropped 5 bases and J dropped 2 bases, with 11 bases sitting between them. The CDR3 totals 14 residues. Germline CDR1 SGHTA, CDR2 FQGNSA. The CDR3 region is CASSRDSLTDTQYF. As DNA, the CDR3 is TGTGCCAGCAGCCGGGACTCCCTCACAGATACGCAGTATTTT.

This clonotype was counted between two and nine times. The chain joins TRBV7-6 to TRBJ1-1, with D perhaps matching TRBD1 (6 bases). The CDR3 length is 13 residues. Germline values: CDR1 SGHVS, CDR2 FNYEAQ. V lost 8 bases to trimming and J lost 1 base, with 11 bases between them. The CDR3 is CASALGQNTEAFF. The CDR3 nucleotides are TGTGCCAGCGCGCTGGGACAGAACACTGAAGCTTTCTTT.

This chain connects TRBV4-3 to TRBJ2-7; a possible D gene is TRBD1 (5 bases). The length of the CDR3 is 14 residues. Trimming left V 0 bases short and J 4 bases short, with 10 bases between. Per germline, CDR1 LGHNA and CDR2 YSLEER. CDR3 loop: CASSQERQGYEQYF. The CDR3, as DNA: TGCGCCAGCAGCCAAGAACGTCAGGGATACGAGCAGTACTTC.

The chain is built from TRBV28 and TRBJ1-6; D is undetermined. The germline gives CDR1 MDHEN, CDR2 SYDVKM. V was cut by 3 bases and J by 13 bases, with 16 bases left in between. This CDR3 has 14 residues. CDR3 residues: CASSFARGSSPLHF. CDR3 sequence (DNA): TGTGCCAGCAGTTTCGCCAGAGGGTCTTCGCCCCTCCACTTT.

There are many counts of this clonotype. This rearrangement joins TRBV5-6 to TRBJ2-3, with TRBD2 matching 12 bases. CDR1 is SGHDT and CDR2 is YYEEEE in the germline V gene. The CDR3 extends over 16 amino acids. After removal of 2 bases from V and 3 bases from J, the junction contained 4 bases not matched to a gene. This CDR3 reads CASSFRLAGETDTQYF. CDR3 in DNA: TGTGCCAGCAGCTTTCGACTAGCGGGGGAAACAGATACGCAGTATTTT.

The sample holds many counts of this clonotype. V is TRBV27 and J is TRBJ2-7; a possible D gene is TRBD2 (5 bases). Germline V gene lookup returns CDR1 MNHEY and CDR2 SMNVEV (reference sequence). The V gene lost 5 bases and the J gene lost 2 bases, with 13 bases spanning the gap. The CDR3 has 14 residues. CDR3 region: CASSPQAGPYEQYF. The CDR3 DNA reads as TGTGCCAGCAGTCCCCAGGCGGGTCCCTACGAGCAGTACTTC.

The rearrangement links TRBV20-1 to TRBJ2-3; 8 bases are shared with TRBD2. This CDR3 has 15 residues. CDR1 DFQATT and CDR2 SNEGSKA come from the germline V gene (reference sequence). The V and J ends lost 5 bases and 4 bases, in that order; junction bases with no gene match: 11. CDR3 bases: TGCAGTGCTGCCCGGGGGGGCCGGGTTTCAGATACGCAGTATTTT. This translates into CSAARGGRVSDTQYF.

The chain recombines TRBV18 with TRBJ2-5; possibly TRBD1 for D (5 bases). The V gene's germline CDR1 is KGHSH and CDR2 LQKENI. This CDR3 has 15 residues. With 4 bases removed from V and 4 bases from J, the gap between germline ends came to 16 bases. CDR3 nucleotide sequence: TGTGCCAGCTCACTCCGGGCCGGGCAGGGAGAGACCCAGTACTTC. It codes for CASSLRAGQGETQYF.

This clonotype was seen only a few times. The chain carries TRBV11-2 and TRBJ2-5, with 8 bases lining up with TRBD2. There are 14 residues in the CDR3. Germline loops: CDR1 SGHAT, CDR2 FQNNGV. V lost 5 bases, J lost 2 bases, and 4 bases stayed unmatched. CDR3 sequence (DNA): TGTGCCAGCAGCAAAGCGGGAGTACAAGAGACCCAGTACTTC. Its protein product is CASSKAGVQETQYF.

This clonotype was seen a handful of times. The chain carries TRBV5-1 and TRBJ2-2; a weak D match, TRBD1 (6 bases). Germline CDR1 SGHRS, CDR2 YFSETQ. The germline V and J ends were trimmed by 6 bases and 5 bases, with 17 bases remaining between them. This CDR3 contains 15 residues. This CDR3 is CASTLGQGKTGELFF. The CDR3 nucleotides are TGCGCCAGCACGCTCGGGCAGGGGAAGACCGGGGAGCTGTTTTTT.

This clonotype appeared a few times. The chain carries TRBV19 and TRBJ1-1; TRBD1 agrees at 7 bases. V was clipped by 5 bases and J by 6 bases; unmatched bases: 6. Germline-derived CDR1 and CDR2 are LNHDA and SQIVND (reference sequence). The CDR3 has 13 residues. In nucleotides, the CDR3 is TGTGCCAGTAGTCAAAACAGGGGATCTGAAGCTTTCTTT. This translates into CASSQNRGSEAFF.

This clonotype was picked up a small number of times. The CDR3 loop is CASGFGRGQGNNEQFF. The CDR3 coding sequence is TGTGCTAGTGGTTTTGGTCGGGGACAGGGTAACAATGAGCAGTTCTTC. The rearrangement uses TRBV12-5 and TRBJ2-1, with 9 bases aligning to TRBD1. The trim removed 3 bases at V and 5 bases at J, leaving 8 bases unmatched. CDR1 and CDR2 from the germline V gene are LGHNT and FRNRAP. This CDR3 comprises 16 residues.

This clonotype was detected only a few times. In DNA, the CDR3 is TGCGCCAGCAGCCAAGAGTTTAGCGGGGACTCCTACGAGCAGTACTTC. Translating it yields CASSQEFSGDSYEQYF. V and J are TRBV4-3 and TRBJ2-7; 8 bases fit TRBD2. The V segment lost 0 bases and the J segment 0 bases; nucleotides outside the gene matches: 4. Germline-derived CDR1 and CDR2 are LGHNA and YSLEER. This CDR3 contains 16 residues.

This clonotype was seen ten or more times. The J gene is TRBJ2-1, the V gene TRBV27, with 9 positions matching TRBD2. CDR3 length: 17 amino acids. V was pared by 2 bases and J by 6 bases, with 11 bases of the junction left unmatched. The germline V gene encodes CDR1 MNHEY and CDR2 SMNVEV (reference sequence). The CDR3 DNA is TGTGCCAGCAGTTTAATCGTGCGGCTAGCGGGGTTCAATGAGCAGTTCTTC. As protein: CASSLIVRLAGFNEQFF.